Listed below are T cell receptor beta chains from one sample, sequenced in a study of blood T cell repertoires in COVID-19. Generated by immunoSEQ multiplex PCR, the TCRdb table keeps only in-frame clones and is missing some. The sample includes over 110,000 clones, about 87% of them seen just once. Sequencing was done on a sample of PBMCs or T cells enriched from blood (not recorded which). These receptors all stem from a man in his sixties who had recovered from COVID-19. Each CDR3 is given with its conserved first and last residue. Only part of the rows carry a size: once, few, many, or a class if the clone is expanded.

few | TRBV27 | CASSFNAGTEAFF
- | TRBV28 | CASSNLRRDRETQYF
- | TRBV27 | CASSPSGDGTDTQYF
- | TRBV15 | CATSRDRQGETQYF
- | TRBV18 | CASSPTGTDYNEQFF
- | TRBV5-6 | CASSLVGTGSNTEAFF
- | TRBV19 | CASSSRTRFEQFF
- | TRBV6-5 | CASSYSSAFSYEQYF
- | TRBV4-1 | CASSQSTGLNYEQYF
- | TRBV14 | CASSQEITGNTEAFF
- | TRBV7-6 | CASSLAGGGNTEAFF
- | TRBV2 | CASRARGGNQPQHF
- | TRBV2 | CASSSLGANNQPQHF
- | TRBV2 | CARRLAGVHEQFF
once | TRBV28 | CASSSPAGVPSYEQYF
- | TRBV21-1 | CASSARTDQETQYF
- | TRBV7-8 | CASRGRDGNNSPLHF
- | TRBV27 | CASSTSQGTYGYTF
- | TRBV7-3 | CASSRGANTGELFF
- | TRBV3-1/TRBV3-2 | CASSPSGGGSNQPQHF
- | TRBV28 | CASSPPGQGRTEAFF
- | TRBV10-2 | CASSVEGLHEQYF
- | TRBV28 | CASSFPPGDTEAFF
few | TRBV11-2 | CASSPIRGHGKLFF
- | TRBV20-1 | CSASELAGGEQFF
- | TRBV12-5 | CASGLGGGQPQHF
few | TRBV28 | CASFRADTGELFF
- | TRBV7-9 | CASSLERFGRAEAFF
- | TRBV7-9 | CASSVGQVNTEAFF
- | TRBV6-6 | CASSYLDQPQHF
- | TRBV29-1 | CSVSSQGNTEAFF
- | TRBV28 | CASSSPPGTTQETQYF
- | TRBV18 | CASSPAANNEQFF
- | TRBV5-5 | CASSLWGGRTDTQYF
- | TRBV19 | CASSIDLRRRGNSPLHF
- | TRBV5-8 | CASTSGLGEQYF
- | TRBV28 | CASSPDPTGRKLFF
- | TRBV7-6 | CASSSYPGPSGNTEAFF
- | TRBV5-6 | CASSSYGRGGNYGYTF
- | TRBV7-9 | CASSLATRAEAFF
- | TRBV2 | CASSTGANEKLFF
- | TRBV19 | CASSPGGTEAFF
once | TRBV19 | CASSIAREVWGEKLFF
- | TRBV7-9 | CASSPMGGGEDTQYF
few | TRBV3-1/TRBV3-2 | CASSQDIAGGDEQFF
- | TRBV10-3 | CAISEMGGTEAFF
- | TRBV29-1 | CSVADTGIGYTF
once | TRBV9 | CASSVGLGTSRYNEQFF
- | TRBV19 | CASSNLSRKLFF
- | TRBV7-8 | CASSQTRWGQGGSYEQYF